This entry lists 29 T cell receptor beta chains sequenced from one sample in a study of post-analysis software for immune sequencing data. These receptors' antigens are unknown. Findings and limits, study-wide: Five TRBV segments were significantly more frequent in patients than in controls. TRBV5-6, TRBV5-1 and TRBV20-1 were among these segments.

cDNA libraries of TCR beta carried unique molecular identifiers. MiXCR, applied by TCRdb to the PCR reads, yields one record per CDR3 protein. The table has hundreds of thousands of distinct CDR3 sequences, about 60% seen once; the top ten hold about 10%. What was sequenced was blood. Every receptor here comes from a girl aged 2 to 10 with multiple sclerosis.

As DNA, the CDR3 is TGTGCCAGCAGCTTAGCTGCGGAGTCCTACGAGCAGTACTTC. This translates into CASSLAAESYEQYF. This chain links TRBV7-2 with TRBJ2-4; no definite D call. TRBJ2-7 explains the end of the DNA better; the J call may be wrong. CDR1 SGHTA and CDR2 FQGNSA come from the germline V gene. There are 14 residues in the CDR3.

This clonotype came up a few times. V usage is TRBV24-1 and J usage is TRBJ1-2; D gene ambiguous. V was pared by 1 base and J by 3 bases, with 5 bases between. The CDR3 has 13 residues. The V gene's germline CDR1 is KGHDR and CDR2 SFDVKD. CDR3 coding DNA: TGTGCCACCAGTGATTTCCTGGACTATGGCTACACCTTC. As protein: CATSDFLDYGYTF.

This clonotype was detected once. The chain uses TRBV27 and TRBJ1-2, with D perhaps TRBD1 (6 bases). Germline V gives CDR1 MNHEY, CDR2 SMNVEV (reference sequence). V was clipped by 3 bases and J by 4 bases, with 12 bases between them. CDR3 length: 14 amino acids. The CDR3 protein is CASSFLGQFYGYTF. CDR3 bases: TGTGCCAGCAGTTTCCTCGGACAGTTCTATGGCTACACCTTC.

This clonotype appeared a few times. V is TRBV10-3 and J is TRBJ2-3, with D uncertain. Germline values: CDR1 ENHRY, CDR2 SYGVKD. CDR3 length equals 12 residues. The V end was cut by 3 bases, the J end by 1 base, with 2 bases between. DNA for the CDR3: TGTGCCATCAGTGATGGCACAGATACGCAGTATTTT. It codes for CAISDGTDTQYF.

This clonotype was seen only a few times. The CDR3 protein is CASSLADRGPGETQYF. The CDR3 region has the DNA TGTGCCAGCAGCTTAGCGGACAGGGGGCCGGGGGAGACCCAGTACTTC. The chain combines TRBV11-2 with TRBJ2-5; 11 bases agree with TRBD1. Per the germline V gene, CDR1 is SGHAT and CDR2 is FQNNGV. J lost 5 bases, V lost 1 base, and 6 bases had no gene match. This CDR3 contains 16 residues.

This chain links TRBV7-3 with TRBJ2-7; a weak D match, TRBD2 (6 bases). The V and J ends lost 9 bases and 1 base respectively, with 19 bases between them. The CDR3 covers 15 residues. Looked up from germline, CDR1 is SGHTA and CDR2 is FQGTGA. In DNA, the CDR3 is TGTGCCAGTAGCCCGGCGGGCGGGGAGTCCTACGAGCAGTACTTC. This encodes CASSPAGGESYEQYF.

As to this clonotype: Mismatch with germline at one junction end may stem from a read error. The rearrangement links TRBV12-3 or TRBV12-4 to TRBJ2-5; the D call may be TRBD1 or TRBD2 (5 bases each). The end of the DNA aligns better with TRBJ2-7, so the J call may be wrong. This CDR3 is 15 amino acids long. The CDR3 sequence: CASSLGGWGSSEQYF. The CDR3 nucleotides are TGTGCCAGCAGTTTAGGTGGCTGGGGGTCCTCCGAGCAGTACTTC.

This chain links TRBV13 with TRBJ1-1; TRBD1 is a possible D gene (6 bases). The ends were cut back, 1 base at V and 4 bases at J, with 13 bases in the middle. This CDR3 comprises 15 residues. Germline CDR1 PRHDT, CDR2 FYEKMQ (reference sequence). The CDR3 DNA sequence: TGTGCCAGCAGCTTAGTGCCGGGAGGGGGCACTGAAGCTTTCTTT. It is translated as CASSLVPGGGTEAFF.

This rearrangement joins TRBV4-1 to TRBJ2-4, with D tentatively TRBD2 (6 bases). Germline CDR1 and CDR2: MGHRA and YSYEKL. V shed 3 bases and J shed 15 bases, with 27 bases lying between them. This CDR3 is built from 16 residues. The CDR3 protein is CASSQGLSVEGLDSYF. CDR3 nucleotide sequence: TGCGCCAGCAGCCAGGGGTTAAGCGTGGAGGGGCTGGATTCGTACTTC.

This chain connects TRBV25-1 to TRBJ2-3; D ambiguous. V was trimmed by 4 bases and J by 4 bases, leaving 9 bases between them. Germline-derived CDR1 and CDR2 are MGHDK and SYGVNS. The CDR3 runs to 13 residues. The CDR3 is CASSVGRPDTQYF. CDR3 sequence (DNA): TGTGCCAGCAGTGTTGGACGTCCAGATACGCAGTATTTT.

The V gene is TRBV9, the J gene TRBJ2-3, with D perhaps TRBD1 or TRBD2 (5 bases each). Looked up from germline, CDR1 is SGDLS and CDR2 is YYNGEE. Trimming shortened V by 0 bases and J by 1 base, and 12 bases separated the two germline ends. The CDR3 sequence is 16 residues long. CDR3 amino acids: CASSVDPGRRTDTQYF. The CDR3 nucleotides are TGTGCCAGCAGCGTAGACCCGGGACGCCGCACAGATACGCAGTATTTT.

The genes are TRBV7-6 and TRBJ2-7; TRBD2 matches 10 bases. Germline CDR1 SGHVS, CDR2 FNYEAQ. The CDR3 runs 15 residues. With 2 bases clipped from V and 6 bases from J, the junction kept 7 bases outside the gene matches. The CDR3 DNA reads TGTGCCAGCAGCTTAATGCCTAGCGGGAGCGCCGAGCAGTACTTC. Protein product: CASSLMPSGSAEQYF.

This clonotype was counted a few times. This chain connects TRBV4-1 to TRBJ2-7; D not certain. The V gene's germline CDR1 is MGHRA and CDR2 YSYEKL. This CDR3 has 13 amino acids. V was trimmed by 1 base and J by 1 base, leaving 5 bases between them. The CDR3 spells CASSQVLSYEQYF. CDR3 sequence (DNA): TGCGCCAGCAGCCAAGTTCTTTCCTACGAGCAGTACTTC.

This clonotype was seen a few times. The genes are TRBV4-2 and TRBJ1-1, with D maybe TRBD1 (6 bases). CDR1 LGHNA and CDR2 YNFKEQ come from the germline V gene. Trimming pared 2 bases from V and 7 bases from J, leaving 14 bases between. This CDR3 spans 14 amino acids. The CDR3 DNA is TGTGCCAGCAGCCAATCCAGGGGAGCGGATGAAGCTTTCTTT. Protein product: CASSQSRGADEAFF.

V and J are TRBV6-5 and TRBJ2-1, with no clear D. Trimming took 2 bases from V and 7 from J, leaving 9 bases between them. The CDR3 loop spans 13 amino acids. Per germline, CDR1 MNHEY and CDR2 SVGAGI. The CDR3: CASSYGVENEQFF. CDR3 coding DNA: TGTGCCAGCAGTTACGGGGTGGAGAATGAGCAGTTCTTC.

The CDR3 loop is CASSSPPPDGLRGHQSYEQYF. The DNA of the CDR3 is TGTGCCAGCTCATCTCCCCCTCCCGACGGCTTGCGGGGCCATCAATCCTACGAGCAGTACTTC. The chain combines TRBV7-3 with TRBJ2-7; D might be TRBD2 (6 bases). From germline, CDR1 is SGHTA and CDR2 FQGTGA. V shed 8 bases and J shed 1 base, with 36 bases lying between them. The CDR3 has 21 amino acids.

The gene calls are TRBV20-1 and TRBJ1-2, with D tentatively TRBD1 (5 bases). This CDR3 region has 12 residues. Germline CDR1 DFQATT, CDR2 SNEGSKA (reference sequence). CDR3 sequence: CRTDSGPWGYTF. The CDR3, as DNA: TGCAGAACTGACAGTGGGCCGTGGGGCTACACCTTC.

Notes on this clonotype: A read error may explain this, as a much larger clone is one base away. The chain recombines TRBV6-5 with TRBJ2-5; D could derive from TRBD1 or TRBD2 (5 bases each). V was clipped by 0 bases and J by 6 bases, with 23 bases between them. Germline CDR1 reads MNHEY; CDR2 reads SVGAGI. The CDR3 has 18 amino acids. The CDR3 reads CASSYSFSLAGSRKTQYF. The CDR3 nucleotides are TGTGCCAGCAGTTACTCCTTTAGCCTGGCAGGGAGCCGGAAGACCCAGTACTTC.

This chain links TRBV12-5 with TRBJ1-6, with D tentatively TRBD1 (5 bases). The CDR3 runs to 14 residues. Trimming took off 5 bases at V and 9 bases at J, with 14 bases between the two ends. From germline, CDR1 is LGHNT and CDR2 FRNRAP. CDR3 coding DNA: TGTGCTAGTGGTCCGGGACTGACATCTTCACCCCTCCACTTT. It is translated as CASGPGLTSSPLHF.

Only a few counts were recorded for this clonotype. The CDR3: CASIAPSGRETQYF. The DNA for the CDR3 is TGCGCCAGCATCGCCCCGAGCGGGAGGGAGACCCAGTACTTC. This chain connects TRBV10-2 to TRBJ2-5, with 9 bases that match TRBD2. V shed 7 bases, J shed 5 bases, and the junction held 8 bases outside the gene matches. This CDR3 spans 14 amino acids. CDR1 is WSHSY and CDR2 is SAAADI in the germline V gene.

This clonotype was seen once. The rearrangement joins TRBV20-1 to TRBJ2-1; D is perhaps TRBD2 (7 bases). V lost 2 bases and J lost 7, with 18 bases in between. The CDR3 covers 15 residues. The germline V gene has CDR1 DFQATT and CDR2 SNEGSKA (reference sequence). This CDR3 reads CSARKGGTNRNEQFF. The CDR3 DNA reads as TGCAGTGCTAGAAAAGGGGGGACTAACCGAAATGAGCAGTTCTTC.

J is TRBJ1-1 and V is TRBV2; D might be TRBD1 (6 bases). This CDR3 is built from 13 residues. Germline loops: CDR1 SNHLY, CDR2 FYNNEI. With 5 bases removed from V and 1 base from J, the gap between germline ends came to 8 bases. The CDR3 reads CASSKQGNTEAFF. The CDR3 nucleotides read TGTGCCAGCAGTAAACAGGGGAACACTGAAGCTTTCTTT.

The chain combines TRBV20-1 with TRBJ2-3; TRBD1 is a possible D gene (5 bases). Per the germline V gene, CDR1 is DFQATT and CDR2 is SNEGSKA (reference sequence). Trimming removed 0 bases at V and 2 bases at J, with 15 bases between. The CDR3 consists of 16 residues. The CDR3 nucleotides are TGCAGTGCTAGAGATCGGTCAGGGTGGGACACAGATACGCAGTATTTT. Its protein is CSARDRSGWDTDTQYF.

The rearrangement links TRBV7-2 to TRBJ1-6; 7 nucleotides match TRBD1. With V trimmed by 5 bases and J by 8 bases, 3 bases remained unmatched. This CDR3 is 13 amino acids long. Looked up from germline, CDR1 is SGHTA and CDR2 is FQGNSA. The chain's CDR3 is CASSRQGDSPLHF. The CDR3 DNA reads TGTGCCAGCAGCCGACAGGGAGATTCACCCCTCCACTTT.

V gene TRBV21-1 combines with J gene TRBJ2-4; the D call TRBD2 from the table was never checked on the DNA. TRBV21-1 is given as a pseudogene. The length of the CDR3 is 18 residues. The CDR3, as DNA: TGTGCCAGCAGCAAAGCACTAGCGGGGGGGCTAGCCAAAAACATTCAGTACTTC. It translates to CASSKALAGGLAKNIQYF.

The rearrangement links TRBV10-2 to TRBJ2-3; the match to TRBD2 covers 7 bases. This CDR3 is 16 amino acids long. V lost 0 bases, J lost 1 base, and 4 bases stayed unmatched. Germline-derived CDR1 and CDR2 are WSHSY and SAAADI. CDR3 sequence (DNA): TGCGCCAGCAGTGAGTCCCGACTAGCTGGCACAGATACGCAGTATTTT. Amino acid sequence: CASSESRLAGTDTQYF.

This clonotype came up a few times. The chain uses TRBV5-1 and TRBJ2-3, with a possible D match to TRBD2 (6 bases). The V end lost 2 bases, the J end lost 1 base, and 8 bases lay between the germline ends. This CDR3 region has 14 residues. Per germline, CDR1 SGHRS and CDR2 YFSETQ. This chain's CDR3 is CASSFERGTDTQYF. The CDR3 coding sequence is TGCGCCAGCAGCTTTGAGCGGGGCACAGATACGCAGTATTTT.

This clonotype appeared a few times. This sequence joins TRBV2 and TRBJ2-1; 7 bases are shared with TRBD2. V lost 9 bases, J lost 9 bases, and 11 bases stayed unmatched. The CDR3 length is 13 residues. The V gene's germline CDR1 is SNHLY and CDR2 FYNNEI. In DNA, the CDR3 is TGTGCCAGGCTGGATACTAGCGTAGGTGAGCAGTTCTTC. Translated, it gives CARLDTSVGEQFF.

The chain joins TRBV28 to TRBJ1-2; tentatively, D is TRBD1 (6 bases). In germline, CDR1 is MDHEN, CDR2 SYDVKM. There are 15 residues in the CDR3. V gave up 0 bases and J gave up 4 bases, with 12 bases separating them. The CDR3 DNA sequence: TGTGCCAGCAGTTTATGGGACAGTGGTGGCTATGGCTACACCTTC. As protein: CASSLWDSGGYGYTF.